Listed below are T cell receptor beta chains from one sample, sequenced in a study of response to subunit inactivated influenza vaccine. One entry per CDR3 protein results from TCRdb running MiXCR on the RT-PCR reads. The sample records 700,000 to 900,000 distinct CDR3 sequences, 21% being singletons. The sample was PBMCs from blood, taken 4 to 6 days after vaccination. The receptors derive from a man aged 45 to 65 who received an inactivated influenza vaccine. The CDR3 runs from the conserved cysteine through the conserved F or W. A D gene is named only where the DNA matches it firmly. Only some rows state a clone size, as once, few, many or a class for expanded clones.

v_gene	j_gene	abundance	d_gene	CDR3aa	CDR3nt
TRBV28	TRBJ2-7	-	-	CASRTATDSYEQYF	TGTGCCAGCAGAACAGCGACTGACTCCTACGAGCAGTACTTC
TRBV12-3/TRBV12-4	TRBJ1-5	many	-	CASSLYSNQPQHF	TGTGCCAGCAGTCTATATAGCAATCAGCCCCAGCATTTT
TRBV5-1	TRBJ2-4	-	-	CASSLDGGPGNIQYF	TGCGCCAGCAGCTTGGATGGGGGGCCGGGGAACATTCAGTACTTC
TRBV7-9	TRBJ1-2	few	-	CASSLGSPSREDGYTF	TGTGCCAGCAGCTTGGGGAGCCCCAGTAGAGAAGATGGCTACACCTTC
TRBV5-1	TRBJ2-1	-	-	CASSDGGRSYNEQFF	TGCGCCAGCAGCGATGGAGGACGCTCCTACAATGAGCAGTTCTTC
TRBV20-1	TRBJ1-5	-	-	CSARSRGKWDQPQHF	TGCAGTGCTAGAAGTCGGGGGAAATGGGATCAGCCCCAGCATTTT
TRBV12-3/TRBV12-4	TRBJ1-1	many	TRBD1	CASSTGAATEAFF	TGTGCCAGCAGTACAGGGGCGGCCACTGAAGCTTTCTTT
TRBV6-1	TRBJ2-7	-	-	CASSPLSGVLGEQYF	TGTGCCAGCAGCCCTCTCTCCGGAGTACTCGGCGAGCAGTACTTC
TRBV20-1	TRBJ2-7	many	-	CSARPTVSYEQYF	TGCAGTGCTAGACCGACAGTTTCCTACGAGCAGTACTTC
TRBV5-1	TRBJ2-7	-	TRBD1	CASSLVRTGGDEQYF	TGCGCCAGCAGCTTAGTCCGGACAGGGGGCGACGAGCAGTACTTC
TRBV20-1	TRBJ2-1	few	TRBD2	CSATQLAGHLNEQFF	TGCAGTGCTACCCAACTAGCGGGACACCTCAATGAGCAGTTCTTC
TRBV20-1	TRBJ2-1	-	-	CSARRGCSYNEQFF	TGCAGTGCTAGACGGGGGTGTTCCTACAATGAGCAGTTCTTC
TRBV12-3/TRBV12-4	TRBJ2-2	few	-	CASTRKEDVSGELFF	TGTGCCAGCACCCGCAAAGAGGACGTCTCCGGGGAGCTGTTTTTT
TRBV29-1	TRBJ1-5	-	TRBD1	CSVQLTQGDQPQHF	TGCAGCGTCCAACTAACGCAGGGGGATCAGCCCCAGCATTTT
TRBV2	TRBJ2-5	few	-	CASSEDGAAQETQYF	TGTGCCAGCAGTGAAGATGGAGCAGCCCAAGAGACCCAGTACTTC
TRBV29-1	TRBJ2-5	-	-	CSVALSQETQYF	TGCAGCGTTGCCCTAAGCCAAGAGACCCAGTACTTC
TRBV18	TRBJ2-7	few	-	CASSLGDSGPYEQYF	TGTGCCAGCTCCTTGGGGGATAGCGGCCCTTACGAGCAGTACTTC
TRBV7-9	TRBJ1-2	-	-	CASSFHSVGDGYTF	TGTGCCAGCAGCTTCCATTCGGTGGGAGATGGCTACACCTTC
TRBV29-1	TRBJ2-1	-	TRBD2	CSVAVASGRYNEQFF	TGCAGCGTTGCGGTGGCTAGCGGGAGATACAATGAGCAGTTCTTC
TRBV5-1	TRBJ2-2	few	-	CASSLRVDTGELFF	TGCGCCAGCAGCTTGCGGGTTGACACCGGGGAGCTGTTTTTT
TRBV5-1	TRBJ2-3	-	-	CASRRRDRPPTDTQYF	TGCGCCAGCAGGCGTCGGGACCGTCCACCCACAGATACGCAGTATTTT
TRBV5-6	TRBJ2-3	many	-	CASSSRRSTDTQYF	TGTGCCAGCAGCTCGCGGCGTAGTACAGATACGCAGTATTTT
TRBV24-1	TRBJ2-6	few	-	CATSDSSWTVNSGANVLTF	TGTGCCACCAGTGATTCTTCTTGGACCGTTAACTCTGGGGCCAACGTCCTGACTTTC
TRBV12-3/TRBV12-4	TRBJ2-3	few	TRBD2	CASSPGSSGGTDTQYF	TGTGCCAGCAGTCCCGGGTCTAGCGGGGGTACAGATACGCAGTATTTT
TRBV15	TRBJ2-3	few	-	CATSSRGMSTDTQYF	TGTGCCACCAGCAGTCGGGGGATGAGCACAGATACGCAGTATTTT
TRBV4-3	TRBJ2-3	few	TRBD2	CASSPGIREADTQYF	TGCGCCAGCAGCCCTGGAATTCGGGAGGCAGATACGCAGTATTTT
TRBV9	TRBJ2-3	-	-	CASSSEGVSTDTQYF	TGTGCCAGCAGCTCAGAGGGGGTTAGCACAGATACGCAGTATTTT
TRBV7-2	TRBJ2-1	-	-	CASSLRVVVEQFF	TGTGCCAGCAGCTTAAGGGTCGTCGTTGAGCAGTTCTTC
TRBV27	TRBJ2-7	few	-	CASARDPEAYEQYF	TGTGCCAGCGCCAGGGATCCGGAAGCCTACGAGCAGTACTTC
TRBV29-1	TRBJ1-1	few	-	CSVLWGAEAFF	TGCAGCGTTCTCTGGGGAGCTGAAGCTTTCTTT
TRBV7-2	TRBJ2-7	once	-	CASSLSPEGRGQYF	TGTGCCAGCAGCCTGTCGCCCGAAGGACGAGGGCAGTACTTC
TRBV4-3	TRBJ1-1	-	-	CASSHSDSYTEAFF	TGCGCCAGCAGCCATTCGGACAGCTACACTGAAGCTTTCTTT
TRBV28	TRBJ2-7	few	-	CASSAGGRSSYEQYF	TGTGCCAGCAGCGCCGGAGGGCGGAGCTCCTACGAGCAGTACTTC
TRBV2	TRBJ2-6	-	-	CASSDVGGAGANVLTF	TGTGCCAGCAGTGATGTCGGTGGGGCTGGGGCCAACGTCCTGACTTTC
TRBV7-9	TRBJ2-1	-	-	CASSFQGTQEFF	TGTGCCAGCAGCTTCCAAGGGACCCAGGAGTTCTTC
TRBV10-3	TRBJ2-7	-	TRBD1	CAISGTGFTYEQYF	TGTGCCATCAGTGGGACAGGGTTCACCTACGAGCAGTACTTC
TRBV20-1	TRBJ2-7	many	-	CSAQIVHEQYF	TGCAGTGCCCAGATAGTCCACGAGCAGTACTTC
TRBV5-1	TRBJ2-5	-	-	CASTGRQETQYF	TGCGCCAGCACAGGCCGTCAAGAGACCCAGTACTTC
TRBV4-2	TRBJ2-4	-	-	CASSQTGVNIQYF	TGTGCCAGCAGCCAGACGGGAGTAAACATTCAGTACTTC
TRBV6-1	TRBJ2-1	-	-	CASSTGTAIYNEQFF	TGTGCCAGCAGTACCGGGACTGCCATCTACAATGAGCAGTTCTTC
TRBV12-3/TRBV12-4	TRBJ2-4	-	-	CASKDGTAKNIQYF	TGTGCCAGCAAAGACGGGACAGCCAAAAACATTCAGTACTTC
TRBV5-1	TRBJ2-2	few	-	CASSLATHYTGELFF	TGCGCCAGCAGCTTGGCCACGCACTACACCGGGGAGCTGTTTTTT
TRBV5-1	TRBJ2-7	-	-	CASSQGLYEQYF	TGCGCCAGCAGCCAGGGACTTTACGAGCAGTACTTC
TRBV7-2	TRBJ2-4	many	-	CASSPDRVQNIQYF	TGTGCCAGCAGCCCCGACAGAGTACAAAACATTCAGTACTTC
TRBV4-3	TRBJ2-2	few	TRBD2	CASSKSTQRGSTGELFF	TGCGCCAGCAGCAAATCGACCCAACGCGGGAGTACCGGGGAGCTGTTTTTT
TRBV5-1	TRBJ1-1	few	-	CASSFRRGRTEAFF	TGCGCCAGCAGCTTCCGTCGGGGCCGCACTGAAGCTTTCTTT
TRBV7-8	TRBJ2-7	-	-	CASSLGGVPAFLYEQYF	TGTGCCAGCAGCTTAGGGGGAGTCCCGGCTTTTTTGTACGAGCAGTACTTC
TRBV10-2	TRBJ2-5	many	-	CASSRTDQETQYF	TGCGCCAGCAGTCGGACCGATCAAGAGACCCAGTACTTC
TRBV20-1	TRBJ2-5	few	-	CSASGSLWSQYF	TGCAGTGCTTCAGGGAGTCTATGGTCCCAGTACTTC
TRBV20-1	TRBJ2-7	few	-	CSARRSADYEQYF	TGCAGTGCTAGAAGATCGGCAGACTACGAGCAGTACTTC
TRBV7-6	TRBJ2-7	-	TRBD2	CASSSVSGSSYEQYF	TGTGCCAGCAGCTCTGTTAGCGGGAGCTCCTACGAGCAGTACTTC
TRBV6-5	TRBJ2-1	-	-	CASSYNGPSYNEQFF	TGTGCCAGCAGTTATAACGGACCTTCCTACAATGAGCAGTTCTTC
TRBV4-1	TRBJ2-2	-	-	CASSHRGGGTGELFF	TGCGCCAGCAGCCACAGGGGCGGGGGCACCGGGGAGCTGTTTTTT
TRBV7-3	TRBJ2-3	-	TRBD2	CASSLLAGADTQYF	TGTGCCAGCAGCTTACTAGCGGGAGCAGATACGCAGTATTTT
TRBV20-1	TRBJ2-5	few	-	CSAFPGLQETQYF	TGCAGTGCTTTCCCGGGACTTCAAGAGACCCAGTACTTC
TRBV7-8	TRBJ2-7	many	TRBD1	CASSTDRGAEQYF	TGTGCCAGCAGCACAGACAGGGGGGCCGAGCAGTACTTC
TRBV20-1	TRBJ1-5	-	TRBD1	CSARGSRTGGGNQPQHF	TGCAGTGCTAGAGGATCGAGGACAGGGGGCGGAAATCAGCCCCAGCATTTT
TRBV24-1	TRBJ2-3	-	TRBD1	CATSGRQGATDTQYF	TGTGCCACCAGTGGGCGACAGGGGGCCACAGATACGCAGTATTTT
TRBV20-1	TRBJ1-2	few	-	CSARGARGPLNYGYTF	TGCAGTGCTAGAGGGGCCAGGGGCCCCCTCAACTATGGCTACACCTTC